The next 28 T cell receptor beta chains were all read from a single sample in a study of CD8+ T cells in alopecia areata. Extracted RNA was reverse transcribed, and the resulting cDNA served as sequencing template. Only in-frame clones appear in the TCRdb table, and some are missing; sequencing was by immunoSEQ multiplex PCR. The table includes nearly 200,000 clones, roughly 64% detected once. Treatment: oral pan-JAK inhibitor, 5-10 mg twice daily. The sequences come from CD4+ T cells sorted from blood, collected at week 24, from a patient treated with tofacitinib. Every receptor here comes from a human donor with alopecia areata.

This clone was found a few times. The V gene is TRBV29-1, the J gene TRBJ1-2; 8 bases are shared with TRBD1. Germline CDR1 reads SQVTM; CDR2 reads ANQGSEA. Trimming removed 1 base from V and 8 bases from J; junction bases left unmatched: 12. The CDR3 totals 15 residues. In DNA, the CDR3 is TGCAGCGTTGAAGGGGGCGGCAGGGGGCAGATGGGCTACACCTTC. Translated, it gives CSVEGGGRGQMGYTF.

The V gene is TRBV15, the J gene TRBJ1-1; D is ambiguous. V lost 0 bases and J lost 1, with 6 bases in between. Germline V gives CDR1 LNHNV, CDR2 YYDKDF (reference sequence). The CDR3 extends over 14 amino acids. The CDR3, as DNA: TGTGCCACCAGCAGAGATCGTTGGAACACTGAAGCTTTCTTT. Translation: CATSRDRWNTEAFF.

This clone showed up just a few times. The rearrangement joins TRBV14 to TRBJ2-2; D is possibly TRBD2 (5 bases). The CDR3 totals 15 residues. The germline CDR1 and CDR2 sequences are SGHDN and FVKESK. V lost 1 base to trimming and J lost 4 bases, with 10 bases between them. This CDR3 is CASSQVHEGTGELFF. The CDR3 region has the DNA TGTGCCAGCAGCCAAGTACATGAGGGCACCGGGGAGCTGTTTTTT.

This clone has a handful of counts. This chain connects TRBV19 to TRBJ2-3; the D call may be TRBD1 or TRBD2 (5 bases each). The CDR3 has 15 amino acids. Germline lookup yields CDR1 LNHDA and CDR2 SQIVND (reference sequence). Trimming pared 5 bases from V and 2 bases from J, leaving 14 bases between. In DNA, the CDR3 is TGTGCCAGTAGTCCCGGGACGTCAGACACAGATACGCAGTATTTT. Translated: CASSPGTSDTDTQYF.

This clone was seen just once. The CDR3 DNA follows: TGCAGCGTAGGCAAGGGGCCTACCGGGGGCTACACCTTC. Residues: CSVGKGPTGGYTF. This chain uses TRBV29-1 with TRBJ1-2; tentative D call: TRBD1 (5 bases). CDR3 length: 13 amino acids. The germline V and J ends were trimmed by 6 bases and 8 bases, with 19 bases remaining between them. The germline V gene has CDR1 SQVTM and CDR2 ANQGSEA.

This chain links TRBV29-1 with TRBJ1-2; D gene unclear. The CDR3 runs to 14 residues. V was cut by 1 base and J by 7 bases, with 16 bases left in between. Germline assignment: CDR1 SQVTM and CDR2 ANQGSEA. As DNA, the CDR3 is TGCAGCGTTGAAGCCTCAAGTGTTTTGGGTGGCTACACCTTC. It specifies CSVEASSVLGGYTF.

This clone was found once. The genes are TRBV7-2 and TRBJ2-5; D remains ambiguous. This CDR3 is 12 amino acids long. Trimming took 2 bases from V and 4 from J, leaving 5 bases between them. CDR1 is SGHTA and CDR2 is FQGNSA in the germline V gene. For the CDR3, the DNA is TGTGCCAGCAGCTTACTAGGAGAGACCCAGTACTTC. It is translated as CASSLLGETQYF.

The chain has TRBV5-1 and TRBJ2-7, with D tentatively TRBD2 (7 bases). The germline V gene encodes CDR1 SGHRS and CDR2 YFSETQ. The CDR3 loop spans 13 amino acids. V was trimmed by 3 bases and J by 4 bases, leaving 11 bases between them. Written as DNA, the CDR3 is TGCGCCAGCAGCTGGGGGGGCGTATACGAGCAGTACTTC. It codes for CASSWGGVYEQYF. The full variable domain, with the rest looked up from reference TRBV5-1 and TRBJ2-7, is KAGVTQTPRYLIKTRGQQVTLSCSPISGHRSVSWYQQTPGQGLQFLFEYFSETQRNKGNFPGRFSGRQFSNSRSEMNVSTLELGDSALYLCASSWGGVYEQYFGPGTRLTVT.

The DNA of the CDR3 is TGTGCCAGCAGTTCAACCCCGGGGAGACCCTACGAGCAGTACTTC. Its protein product is CASSSTPGRPYEQYF. The chain is built from TRBV28 and TRBJ2-7, with a possible D match to TRBD2 (5 bases). Germline V lookup: CDR1 MDHEN, CDR2 SYDVKM. V was trimmed by 4 bases and J by 2 bases, leaving 15 bases between them. The CDR3 has 15 residues.

The V gene is TRBV15, the J gene TRBJ1-5; D unclear. Germline values: CDR1 LNHNV, CDR2 YYDKDF (reference sequence). The CDR3 spans 15 residues. V gave up 1 base and J gave up 4 bases, with 11 bases separating them. Written as DNA, the CDR3 is TGTGCCACCAGCAGAGGTGGCGAGGGAAATCAGCCCCAGCATTTT. Translated, it gives CATSRGGEGNQPQHF.

The genes are TRBV5-1 and TRBJ2-5; no clear D. From germline, CDR1 is SGHRS and CDR2 YFSETQ. V gave up 1 base and J gave up 6 bases, with 10 bases separating them. The CDR3 is 13 residues long. The CDR3: CASSLSTSKTQYF. CDR3 nucleotide sequence: TGCGCCAGCAGCTTGTCAACCTCGAAGACCCAGTACTTC.

The chain combines TRBV15 with TRBJ2-6, with D perhaps matching TRBD1 (5 bases). Trimming shortened V by 6 bases and J by 3 bases, and 18 bases separated the two germline ends. The germline gives CDR1 LNHNV, CDR2 YYDKDF (reference sequence). This CDR3 has 17 residues. Here the CDR3 reads CATRAHQGSSGANVLTF. DNA for the CDR3: TGTGCCACCAGAGCACACCAGGGCTCGAGTGGGGCCAACGTCCTGACTTTC.

This clone has only a few counts. CDR3 in amino acids: CASSAFRASNQPQHF. As DNA, the CDR3 is TGTGCCAGCAGTGCTTTCAGGGCGAGCAATCAGCCCCAGCATTTT. The chain employs TRBV2 and TRBJ1-5, with D perhaps matching TRBD1 (5 bases). Germline CDR1 is SNHLY and CDR2 is FYNNEI. V was clipped by 4 bases and J by 1 base, with 11 bases between them. The CDR3 contains 15 residues. The whole variable domain, filled in from reference TRBV2 and TRBJ1-5, reads EPEVTQTPSHQVTQMGQEVILRCVPISNHLYFYWYRQILGQKVEFLVSFYNNEISEKSEIFDDQFSVERPDGSNFTLKIRSTKLEDSAMYFCASSAFRASNQPQHFGDGTRLSIL.

The genes are TRBV5-4 and TRBJ1-2; D remains ambiguous. CDR1 and CDR2 from the germline V gene are SGHNT and YYREEE (reference sequence). The CDR3 totals 13 residues. The V end lost 1 base, the J end lost 2 bases, and 6 bases lay between the germline ends. The CDR3 DNA reads TGTGCCAGCAGCTTGACGCCCAACTATGGCTACACCTTC. Amino acid sequence: CASSLTPNYGYTF. Full variable domain (outside the CDR3, taken from reference TRBV5-4 and TRBJ1-2): ETGVTQSPTHLIKTRGQQVTLRCSSQSGHNTVSWYQQALGQGPQFIFQYYREEENGRGNFPPRFSGLQFPNYSSELNVNALELDDSALYLCASSLTPNYGYTFGSGTRLTVV.

The V call is TRBV30, the J call TRBJ2-7, with TRBD1 as a possible D gene (6 bases). The CDR3 length is 13 residues. Trimming took 2 bases from V and 0 from J, leaving 8 bases between them. Germline V gene data show CDR1 as GTSNPN and CDR2 as SVGIG (reference sequence). In DNA form, the CDR3 reads TGTGCCTGGAGTACAGGGAGCTCCTACGAGCAGTACTTC. Its protein product is CAWSTGSSYEQYF.

The gene calls are TRBV6-5 and TRBJ2-1; TRBD2 agrees at 12 bases. The trim removed 6 bases at V and 7 bases at J, leaving 7 bases unmatched. The CDR3 is 15 residues long. The V gene's germline CDR1 is MNHEY and CDR2 SVGAGI. CDR3 in amino acids: CASSPGTSGWNEQFF. CDR3 bases: TGTGCCAGCAGCCCCGGGACTAGCGGGTGGAATGAGCAGTTCTTC.

This chain joins TRBV7-9 and TRBJ2-1; either TRBD1 or TRBD2 may fit D (5 bases each). The V and J ends lost 8 bases and 10 bases respectively, with 12 bases between them. This CDR3 has 11 amino acids. Per germline, CDR1 SEHNR and CDR2 FQNEAQ (reference sequence). The CDR3 bases are TGTGCCAGCCGGGGCTTACGCGAGCAGTTCTTC. It specifies CASRGLREQFF.

This clone occurred a few times. The CDR3: CASQQQMNTEAFF. The CDR3 DNA reads as TGTGCCTCTCAACAGCAAATGAACACTGAAGCTTTCTTT. The chain has TRBV7-9 and TRBJ1-1; D uncertain. The CDR3 length is 13 residues. Germline V gene sequence: CDR1 SEHNR, CDR2 FQNEAQ (reference sequence). Trimming removed 11 bases from V and 0 bases from J, with 13 bases in between.

CDR3 amino acids: CASSLGVGSDGDTQYF. CDR3 bases: TGCGCCAGCAGCTTGGGAGTGGGGAGCGACGGAGATACGCAGTATTTT. This chain connects TRBV5-1 to TRBJ2-3; perhaps TRBD2 as D (5 bases). In germline, CDR1 is SGHRS, CDR2 YFSETQ. V was shortened by 0 bases and J by 5 bases, with 16 bases between the two germline ends. The CDR3 has 16 residues.

The sample holds a few counts of this clone. V is TRBV30 and J is TRBJ2-5; the D is unclear. The germline V gene has CDR1 GTSNPN and CDR2 SVGIG (reference sequence). This CDR3 is 14 amino acids long. V was trimmed by 2 bases and J by 5 bases, leaving 15 bases between them. The CDR3 sequence: CAWSKGALGETQYF. The CDR3 DNA reads TGTGCCTGGAGTAAGGGTGCCTTGGGGGAGACCCAGTACTTC.

On this clone: Other nucleotide sequences from this sample produce the same CDR3. This rearrangement joins TRBV6-5 to TRBJ2-5; TRBD2 is a possible D gene (6 bases). V was pared by 0 bases and J by 5 bases, with 7 bases between. Germline CDR1 reads MNHEY; CDR2 reads SVGAGI. The length of the CDR3 is 13 residues. The CDR3 here is CASSYSRGETQYF. CDR3 coding DNA: TGTGCCAGCAGTTACTCACGGGGGGAGACCCAGTACTTC.

The chain is built from TRBV18 and TRBJ2-4; TRBD2 aligns across 7 bases. V trimming: 2 bases; J trimming: 5 bases; junction bases outside the gene matches: 0. Germline V CDR1 and CDR2: KGHSH, LQKENI. The CDR3 length is 13 residues. In nucleotides, the CDR3 is TGTGCCAGCTCACCAGGGAGGGAAAACATTCAGTACTTC. This gives the protein CASSPGRENIQYF.

This clone was seen a single time. This chain joins TRBV4-3 and TRBJ1-1, with D perhaps TRBD1 (5 bases). The CDR3 consists of 14 residues. V was cut by 4 bases and J by 5 bases, with 14 bases left in between. Germline assignment: CDR1 LGHNA and CDR2 YSLEER. The CDR3, as DNA: TGCGCCAGCAGCCTAGTTGGGGGAGGGACTGAAGCTTTCTTT. Translation: CASSLVGGGTEAFF.

The chain carries TRBV4-1 and TRBJ2-7; 8 bases agree with TRBD2. The CDR3 totals 14 residues. Germline trimming cut 1 base from V and 4 bases from J; bases unmatched to any gene: 3. Germline V CDR1 and CDR2: MGHRA, YSYEKL. The CDR3 DNA reads TGCGCCAGCAGCCAAGTTGGCGGGAGGTACGAGCAGTACTTC. Its protein product is CASSQVGGRYEQYF.

The chain couples TRBV28 to TRBJ1-2; D gene uncertain. Germline values: CDR1 MDHEN, CDR2 SYDVKM. The V and J ends lost 5 bases and 6 bases respectively, with 16 bases between them. The CDR3 spans 14 residues. The DNA for the CDR3 is TGTGCCAGCAGTGCCCCGGGCCGGAGAGATGGCTACACCTTC. Translation: CASSAPGRRDGYTF.

The J gene is TRBJ2-7, the V gene TRBV13; TRBD1 or TRBD2 may be the D gene (7 bases each). The germline V gene has CDR1 PRHDT and CDR2 FYEKMQ (reference sequence). Trimming cost V 6 bases and J 5 bases, with 23 bases left between them. The CDR3 has 16 amino acids. CDR3 loop: CASRSGGSGYSDEQYF. The DNA for the CDR3 is TGTGCCAGCAGGTCAGGGGGTAGCGGGTATTCAGACGAGCAGTACTTC.

This clone was seen more than once but under ten times. The chain combines TRBV5-4 with TRBJ2-7, with D possibly being TRBD1 or TRBD2 (6 bases each). The ends were cut back, 2 bases at V and 4 bases at J, with 16 bases in the middle. There are 15 residues in the CDR3. Germline CDR1 and CDR2: SGHNT and YYREEE (reference sequence). The CDR3 protein is CASSLPGAQGYEQYF. CDR3 sequence (DNA): TGTGCCAGCAGCTTACCGGGGGCGCAAGGATACGAGCAGTACTTC.

In regard to this clone: A much larger clone sits a single nucleotide away, making a read error possible. The V call is TRBV5-4, the J call TRBJ1-1, with D tentatively TRBD1 (5 bases). The CDR3 has 13 residues. Per germline, CDR1 SGHNT and CDR2 YYREEE (reference sequence). V dropped 2 bases and J dropped 3 bases, with 8 bases sitting between them. The CDR3 region has the DNA TGTGCCAGCAGCTTCGGGGCGGACACTGAAGCTTTCTTT. It is translated as CASSFGADTEAFF.